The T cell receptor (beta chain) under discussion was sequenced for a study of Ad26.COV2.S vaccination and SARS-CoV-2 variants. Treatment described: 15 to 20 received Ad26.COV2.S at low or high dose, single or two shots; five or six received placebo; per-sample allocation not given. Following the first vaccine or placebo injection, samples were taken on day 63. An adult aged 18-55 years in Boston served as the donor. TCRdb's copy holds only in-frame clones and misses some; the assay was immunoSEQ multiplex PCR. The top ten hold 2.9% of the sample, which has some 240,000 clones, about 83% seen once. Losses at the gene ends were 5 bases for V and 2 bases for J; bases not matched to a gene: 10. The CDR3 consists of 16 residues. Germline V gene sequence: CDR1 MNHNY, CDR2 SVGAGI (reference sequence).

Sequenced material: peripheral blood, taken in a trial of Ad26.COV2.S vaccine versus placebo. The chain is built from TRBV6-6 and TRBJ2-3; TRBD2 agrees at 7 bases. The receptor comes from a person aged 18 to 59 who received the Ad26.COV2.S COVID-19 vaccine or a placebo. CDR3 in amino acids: CASSRSGTILTDTQYF. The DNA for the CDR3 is TGTGCCAGCAGTCGATCCGGGACTATCCTCACAGATACGCAGTATTTT.